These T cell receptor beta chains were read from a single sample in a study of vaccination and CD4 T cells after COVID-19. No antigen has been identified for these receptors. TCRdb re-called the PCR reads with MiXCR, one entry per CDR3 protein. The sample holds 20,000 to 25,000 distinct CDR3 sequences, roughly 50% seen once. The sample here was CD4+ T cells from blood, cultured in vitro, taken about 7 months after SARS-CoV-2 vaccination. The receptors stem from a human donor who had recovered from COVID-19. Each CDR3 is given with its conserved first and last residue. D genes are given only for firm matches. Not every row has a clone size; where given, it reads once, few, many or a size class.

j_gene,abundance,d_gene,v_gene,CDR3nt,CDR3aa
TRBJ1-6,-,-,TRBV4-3,TGCGCCAGCAGCCAAGCTCGTATCTCACCCCTCCACTTT,CASSQARISPLHF
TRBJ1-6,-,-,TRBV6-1,TGTGCCAGCGCGCCGGGGGCGAATTCACCCCTCCACTTT,CASAPGANSPLHF
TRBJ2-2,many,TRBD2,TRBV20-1,TGCAGTGCTGGGTGGAGAGGCGGGGGGGGGGGAGGGGAGCTGTTTTTT,CSAGWRGGGGGGELFF
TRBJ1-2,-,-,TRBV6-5,TGTGCCAGCAGTTACAGGGATGGCTACACCTTC,CASSYRDGYTF
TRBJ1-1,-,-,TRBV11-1,TGTGCCAGCAGCGCACAGGGACCCGACACTGAAGCTTTCTTT,CASSAQGPDTEAFF
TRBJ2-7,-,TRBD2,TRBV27,TGTGCCAGCAGCCCTCTAGCGGGAGGTTACTACGAGCAGTACTTC,CASSPLAGGYYEQYF
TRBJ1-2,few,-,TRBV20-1,TGCAGTGCTAGGGAGGACAGTAACTATGGCTACACCTTC,CSAREDSNYGYTF
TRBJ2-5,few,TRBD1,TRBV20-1,TGCAGTGGGGGGACAGACAGACAAGAGACCCAGTACTTC,CSGGTDRQETQYF
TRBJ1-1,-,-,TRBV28,TGTGCCAGCAGCCTACAGGGCACTGAAGCTTTCTTT,CASSLQGTEAFF
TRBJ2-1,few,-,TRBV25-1,TGTGCCAGCAGTGAAGGGAATGTGTACCCTCAGTTCTTC,CASSEGNVYPQFF
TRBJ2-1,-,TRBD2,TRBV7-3,TGTGCCAGCAGCGTGGGACTAGCGGGAGGGGTTGCGGATGAGCAGTTCTTC,CASSVGLAGGVADEQFF
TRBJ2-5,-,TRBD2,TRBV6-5,TGTGCCAGCAGTTCGGGACTAGCGGGGAGAAGCGAGACCCAGTACTTC,CASSSGLAGRSETQYF
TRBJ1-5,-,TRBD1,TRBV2,TGTGCCAGCAGCAGAGAGGGGACAGGGTTTAGTCAGCCCCAGCATTTT,CASSREGTGFSQPQHF
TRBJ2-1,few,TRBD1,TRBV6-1,TGTGCCAGCAGGATCAGGGGGCGCCCCTACAATGAGCAGTTCTTC,CASRIRGRPYNEQFF
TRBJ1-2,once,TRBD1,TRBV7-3,TGTGCCAGCAGCCAGGGGGCTGGGGGCTATGGCTACACCTTC,CASSQGAGGYGYTF
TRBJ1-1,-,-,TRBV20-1,TGCAGTGCGCACGGGACCGGGAACACTGAAGCTTTCTTT,CSAHGTGNTEAFF
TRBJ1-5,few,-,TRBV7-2,TGTGCCAGCAGCTCCCCCGCGGGTGGCAATCAGCCCCAGCATTTT,CASSSPAGGNQPQHF
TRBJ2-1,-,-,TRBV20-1,TGCAGTGCTAGAGACAGGATTGGATACAATGAGCAGTTCTTC,CSARDRIGYNEQFF
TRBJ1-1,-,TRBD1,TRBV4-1,TGCGCCAGCAGCCACCCTCTCCCGGGACAGCTAATGAACACTGAAGCTTTCTTT,CASSHPLPGQLMNTEAFF
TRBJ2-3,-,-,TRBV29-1,TGCAGCGTTGGCAGGAACAGGGCAGATACGCAGTATTTT,CSVGRNRADTQYF
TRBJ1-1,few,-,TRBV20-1,TGCAGTGCTAGTAAGCAGGTCGTCTTTAACACTGAAGCTTTCTTT,CSASKQVVFNTEAFF
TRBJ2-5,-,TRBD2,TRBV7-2,TGTGCCAGCAGCGAACCACTAGCGGGAGGAGAGACCCAGTACTTC,CASSEPLAGGETQYF
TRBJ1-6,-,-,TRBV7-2,TGTGCCAGCAGCTTAGTAAGGGGGAATTCTGTCCTCCACTTT,CASSLVRGNSVLHF